One and the same sample provided the 26 T cell receptor beta chains below, sequenced in a study of T cells in narcolepsy. The data were produced by immunoSEQ multiplex PCR, yet TCRdb's version contains in-frame clones alone and is incomplete. Of tens of thousands of clones detected, roughly four fifths appear once; the ten largest clones hold 1.3%. The sequenced sample consisted of CD45RA- memory CD4+ T cells from PBMCs. These receptors were collected from a human donor with narcolepsy.

The V and J genes are TRBV5-5 and TRBJ2-6; the D is unclear. V dropped 1 base and J dropped 2 bases, with 4 bases sitting between them. The germline CDR1 and CDR2 sequences are SGHKS and YYEKEE (reference sequence). The CDR3 is 14 residues long. The CDR3 region has the DNA TGTGCCAGCAGCTTGAATGCTGGGGCCAACGTCCTGACTTTC. This translates into CASSLNAGANVLTF.

The V and J genes are TRBV27 and TRBJ1-2; 7 nucleotides agree with TRBD1. The CDR3 runs to 10 residues. Germline CDR1 MNHEY, CDR2 SMNVEV (reference sequence). The CDR3 protein is CERGPNGYTF. The CDR3 DNA follows: TGTGAGAGGGGGCCCAATGGCTACACCTTC.

This chain joins TRBV6-5 and TRBJ1-1; D gene uncertain. Germline V CDR1 and CDR2: MNHEY, SVGAGI. The CDR3 length is 13 residues. The germline V and J ends were trimmed by 8 bases and 5 bases, with 15 bases remaining between them. The CDR3: CASGRGEGTEAFF. In nucleotides, the CDR3 is TGTGCCAGCGGCCGGGGAGAAGGGACTGAAGCTTTCTTT.

This clone came up a few times. This chain connects TRBV7-8 to TRBJ1-2, with 9 positions matching TRBD1. Germline trimming cut 2 bases from V and 8 bases from J; bases unmatched to any gene: 9. The CDR3 length is 15 residues. CDR1 and CDR2 (germline): SGHVS, FQNEAQ. CDR3 bases: TGTGCCAGCAGCTTAAGGGACAGGGCGTTGGACGGCTACACCTTC. This sequence encodes CASSLRDRALDGYTF.

This chain connects TRBV9 to TRBJ2-4; D is possibly TRBD1 or TRBD2 (5 bases each). There are 16 residues in the CDR3. The V gene lost 3 bases and the J gene lost 5 bases, with 18 bases spanning the gap. Germline assignment: CDR1 SGDLS and CDR2 YYNGEE. CDR3 in DNA: TGTGCCAGCAGCGCGGGGCTCGCGGCGGAGCAAAACATTCAGTACTTC. It codes for CASSAGLAAEQNIQYF.

This rearrangement joins TRBV7-2 to TRBJ2-5; the D is unclear. V was trimmed by 1 base and J by 7 bases, leaving 10 bases between them. This CDR3 is 13 amino acids long. The germline V gene has CDR1 SGHTA and CDR2 FQGNSA. CDR3 protein: CASSLVAERTQYF. For the CDR3, the DNA is TGTGCCAGCAGCTTAGTGGCGGAGCGGACCCAGTACTTC. The full variable domain, with the rest looked up from reference TRBV7-2 and TRBJ2-5, is GAGVSQSPSNKVTEKGKDVELRCDPISGHTALYWYRQSLGQGLEFLIYFQGNSAPDKSGLPSDRFSAERTGGSVSTLTIQRTQQEDSAVYLCASSLVAERTQYFGPGTRLLVL.

This chain links TRBV19 with TRBJ1-2; D possibly corresponds to TRBD1 (6 bases). The V end lost 6 bases, the J end lost 4 bases, and 15 bases lay between the germline ends. Looked up from germline, CDR1 is LNHDA and CDR2 is SQIVND (reference sequence). The CDR3 extends over 14 amino acids. This CDR3 is CASRDNLGAYGYTF. CDR3 DNA sequence: TGTGCCAGTAGGGACAACTTGGGGGCCTATGGCTACACCTTC.

This rearrangement joins TRBV6-4 to TRBJ2-3, with 10 nucleotides matching TRBD1. The CDR3 sequence is 17 residues long. Trimming cost V 0 bases and J 1 base; bases outside gene matches: 4. The V gene's germline CDR1 is MRHNA and CDR2 SNTAGT. CDR3 bases: TGTGCCAGCAGTGACTCCCAGGGGACAGGGGGCACAGATACGCAGTATTTT. Translation: CASSDSQGTGGTDTQYF.

The gene calls are TRBV7-3 and TRBJ2-5; 10 nucleotides line up with TRBD2. The CDR3 sequence is 18 residues long. CDR1 is SGHTA and CDR2 is FQGTGA in the germline V gene. Losses at the gene ends were 6 bases for V and 5 bases for J; bases not matched to a gene: 18. CDR3 residues: CASSLSGRAGGLRETQYF. CDR3 bases: TGTGCCAGCAGTCTTTCTGGTCGAGCGGGGGGGCTCCGGGAGACCCAGTACTTC.

This chain links TRBV5-1 with TRBJ2-3; no clear D gene. The CDR3 totals 15 residues. Germline V lookup: CDR1 SGHRS, CDR2 YFSETQ. Trimming removed 4 bases from V and 0 bases from J, with 12 bases in between. The CDR3 reads CASSQNGQSTDTQYF. CDR3 coding DNA: TGCGCCAGCAGCCAGAACGGGCAGAGCACAGATACGCAGTATTTT.

The rearrangement links TRBV2 to TRBJ1-5; a possible D gene is TRBD1 (5 bases). CDR1 is SNHLY and CDR2 is FYNNEI in the germline V gene. The CDR3 covers 15 residues. Deletions cut 2 bases from V and 0 bases from J, with 8 bases between. CDR3 DNA sequence: TGTGCCAGCAGTGAACCGGGACTTAGCAATCAGCCCCAGCATTTT. Translated: CASSEPGLSNQPQHF. The variable domain in full, completed from reference TRBV2 and TRBJ1-5, reads EPEVTQTPSHQVTQMGQEVILRCVPISNHLYFYWYRQILGQKVEFLVSFYNNEISEKSEIFDDQFSVERPDGSNFTLKIRSTKLEDSAMYFCASSEPGLSNQPQHFGDGTRLSIL.

The chain's CDR3 is CASRPGQGSPGELFF. CDR3 in DNA: TGTGCCAGCAGACCGGGACAGGGGAGTCCCGGGGAGCTGTTTTTT. This sequence joins TRBV6-1 and TRBJ2-2, with 10 bases fitting TRBD1. J lost 6 bases, V lost 6 bases, and 7 bases had no gene match. Germline CDR1 MNHNS, CDR2 SASEGT. The CDR3 totals 15 residues.

The chain combines TRBV7-2 with TRBJ2-2, with TRBD1 matching 7 bases. Per the germline V gene, CDR1 is SGHTA and CDR2 is FQGNSA. The CDR3 runs to 15 residues. Trimming took 6 bases from V and 2 from J; bases not matched to a gene: 6. CDR3 protein: CASRDRQGNTGELFF. The CDR3 bases are TGTGCCAGCAGGGACAGACAGGGTAACACCGGGGAGCTGTTTTTT.

The rearrangement uses TRBV6-1 and TRBJ1-1; D is unresolved. CDR3 size: 13 residues. Looked up from germline, CDR1 is MNHNS and CDR2 is SASEGT. V lost 7 bases, J lost 0 bases, and 9 bases lay in between. The CDR3 nucleotides read TGTGCCAGCAACGTTCGGGTGAACACTGAAGCTTTCTTT. It codes for CASNVRVNTEAFF.

V usage is TRBV29-1 and J usage is TRBJ1-3; D is possibly TRBD1 (5 bases). The V end lost 7 bases, the J end lost 4 bases, and 11 bases lay between the germline ends. Germline CDR1 and CDR2: SQVTM and ANQGSEA. This CDR3 is built from 12 residues. CDR3 DNA sequence: TGCAGCGCCAGGGTATCAGGAAACACCATATATTTT. This encodes CSARVSGNTIYF.

This sequence joins TRBV7-2 and TRBJ2-7; TRBD2 matches 9 bases. With 1 base clipped from V and 1 base from J, the junction kept 2 bases outside the gene matches. The CDR3 has 15 residues. Germline V CDR1 and CDR2: SGHTA, FQGNSA. The CDR3: CASSLGGGGSYEQYV. DNA for the CDR3: TGTGCCAGCAGCTTAGGCGGGGGGGGATCCTACGAGCAGTACGTC.

CDR3 bases: TGCGCCAGCAGCTTGGGCCGAGAAAATTCACCCCTCCACTTT. Its translation is CASSLGRENSPLHF. The V call is TRBV5-1, the J call TRBJ1-6; D gene uncertain. Germline assignment: CDR1 SGHRS and CDR2 YFSETQ. V was cut by 0 bases and J by 7 bases, with 8 bases left in between. This CDR3 has 14 amino acids.

The CDR3 reads CASEPGRDDGHTGELFF. The DNA of the CDR3 is TGCGCCAGCGAACCTGGCAGGGACGATGGACACACCGGGGAGCTGTTTTTT. The chain recombines TRBV10-1 with TRBJ2-2; D may match TRBD1 or TRBD2 (5 bases each). This CDR3 has 17 residues. Germline CDR1 WNHNN, CDR2 SYGVQD (reference sequence). V was clipped by 8 bases and J by 3 bases, with 22 bases between them.

The rearrangement links TRBV7-6 to TRBJ2-2; possible D gene TRBD1, 6 bases. Germline loops: CDR1 SGHVS, CDR2 FNYEAQ. The CDR3 covers 14 residues. The V end lost 5 bases, the J end lost 5 bases, and 12 bases lay between the germline ends. The CDR3 DNA sequence: TGTGCCAGCAGCCCAGCAGGACAGACCGGGGAGCTGTTTTTT. Its translation is CASSPAGQTGELFF.

This rearrangement joins TRBV18 to TRBJ2-3; the D gene is possibly TRBD2 (5 bases). The CDR3 is 17 amino acids. Trimming stripped 3 bases from V and 4 bases from J, with 20 bases between. Germline lookup yields CDR1 KGHSH and CDR2 LQKENI. The CDR3 DNA reads as TGTGCCAGCTCACCGTCCGGGTCAGTTCGGGGTGCAGATACGCAGTATTTT. Translating it yields CASSPSGSVRGADTQYF.

The chain is built from TRBV7-9 and TRBJ1-2; D not resolved. CDR1 SEHNR and CDR2 FQNEAQ come from the germline V gene (reference sequence). The CDR3 is 10 residues long. Trimming took off 1 base at V and 10 bases at J, with 4 bases between the two ends. The CDR3 sequence: CASSLEVYTF. The CDR3 nucleotides read TGTGCCAGCAGCTTAGAAGTCTACACCTTC.

This rearrangement joins TRBV6-5 to TRBJ1-1; D is undetermined. Germline V gives CDR1 MNHEY, CDR2 SVGAGI. This CDR3 is built from 15 residues. Trimming pared 6 bases from V and 6 bases from J, leaving 20 bases between. CDR3 nucleotides: TGTGCCAGCAGCTCCCACCGTGGAGTCGTCGCTGAAGCTTTCTTT. Its translation: CASSSHRGVVAEAFF.

The chain links TRBV6-1 to TRBJ2-7; D assignment may be TRBD1 or TRBD2 (5 bases each). CDR1 MNHNS and CDR2 SASEGT come from the germline V gene. V was cut by 7 bases and J by 3 bases, with 13 bases left in between. This CDR3 has 13 residues. CDR3 DNA sequence: TGTGCCAGCACGAGGGGTGTTAACTACGAGCAGTACTTC. Translation: CASTRGVNYEQYF.

J is TRBJ1-2 and V is TRBV6-5; D possibly corresponds to TRBD1 (5 bases). The CDR3 consists of 14 residues. Germline V gives CDR1 MNHEY, CDR2 SVGAGI. The V end was cut by 6 bases, the J end by 4 bases, with 15 bases between. The CDR3 DNA is TGTGCCAGCAGGAGGAAGGGACTTGGCTATGGCTACACCTTC. Protein product: CASRRKGLGYGYTF.

V gene TRBV7-3 combines with J gene TRBJ1-1; no reliable D call. The V gene's germline CDR1 is SGHTA and CDR2 FQGTGA. CDR3 length equals 14 residues. Trimming removed 5 bases from V and 2 bases from J, with 12 bases in between. Here the CDR3 DNA reads TGTGCCAGCAGCCTGCACGCGGGAAACACTGAAGCTTTCTTT. Its protein is CASSLHAGNTEAFF.

The gene calls are TRBV7-9 and TRBJ2-2, with D tentatively TRBD1 or TRBD2 (5 bases each). This CDR3 region has 15 residues. Trimming left V 0 bases short and J 6 bases short, with 11 bases between. The germline V gene encodes CDR1 SEHNR and CDR2 FQNEAQ (reference sequence). The CDR3 spells CASSLAGQGPGELFF. DNA for the CDR3: TGTGCCAGCAGCTTAGCTGGTCAGGGACCCGGGGAGCTGTTTTTT.